The present T cell receptor beta chain was sequenced within a study of CD8 T cells in ankylosing spondylitis. Study results and caveats: It was reported that disease-linked clones were significantly enriched in matched ankylosing spondylitis synovial fluid. The study identified a TCR beta motif of 7 or 8 highly homologous variants that appeared characteristic of ankylosing spondylitis blood.

In its sample, this clonotype was seen a few times. Its antigen is unknown. From the 5' RACE reads, TCRdb called clonotypes with MiXCR, one entry per CDR3 protein. The sample carries 700,000 to 850,000 distinct CDR3 sequences, about an eighth recorded once. The CDR3 consists of 15 residues. V lost 6 bases and J 7 bases, leaving 19 bases between the germline ends. CDR1 DFQATT and CDR2 SNEGSKA come from the germline V gene (reference sequence). Material: blood, either unsorted or a sorted T cell fraction (not recorded which). The source of this sequence is a male donor with ankylosing spondylitis. J is TRBJ1-6 and V is TRBV20-1; possible D gene TRBD1, 5 bases. CDR3 in DNA: TGCAGTGCCAAAGTGGCGGGGGTCGGCAATTCACCCCTCCACTTT. Translating gives CSAKVAGVGNSPLHF.